The source of this T cell receptor (beta chain) is a study of blood T cell repertoires in COVID-19. Study information: Material from acute and convalescent COVID-19 was sourced from the United States, Italy and Spain. Sources were T cells, B-cell-depleted T cells, or PBMCs; the material itself was cDNA or gDNA.

As handled by the study authors: Estimation of nucleated cell counts was performed using reference gene primer amplification. Sequenced by immunoSEQ multiplex PCR; TCRdb stores in-frame clones only, minus some. From that table come the V and J calls and clone size; the DNA was used to work out D and trimming. This table has approximately 130,000 clones, around 78% appearing once. The CDR3 sequence is 15 residues long. The V end lost 2 bases, the J end lost 3 bases, and 13 bases lay between the germline ends. In germline, CDR1 is MNHEY, CDR2 SVGAGI. The receptor was isolated from a human donor in a cohort sampled during active COVID-19. Sequencing was carried out using peripheral blood. The rearrangement links TRBV6-5 to TRBJ2-5, with TRBD1 as a possible D gene (6 bases). This CDR3 is CASSYKGTTEETQYF. The CDR3 nucleotides read TGTGCCAGCAGTTACAAGGGGACAACCGAAGAGACCCAGTACTTC.